The 3 T cell receptor beta chains below come from one sample, sequenced in a study of shared clonotypes between healthy human individuals. Only in-frame clones appear in the TCRdb table, and some are missing; sequencing was by immunoSEQ multiplex PCR. The repertoire has approximately 530,000 clones, approximately 95% of them found once; the top ten carry nearly 0.065%. Sequencing was carried out using naive CD4+ T cells sorted from blood. Subset described: CD45RA+ positively selected. The receptors were sampled from a woman aged 30 to 39 in good health.

V is TRBV19 and J is TRBJ1-4, with D unclear. V gave up 0 bases and J gave up 8 bases, with 13 bases separating them. Germline V gene lookup returns CDR1 LNHDA and CDR2 SQIVND (reference sequence). This CDR3 is 15 amino acids long. The CDR3 reads CASSIDGIYGEKLFF. CDR3 in DNA: TGTGCCAGTAGTATAGACGGGATCTATGGCGAAAAACTGTTTTTT.

This chain connects TRBV4-1 to TRBJ1-5; D remains ambiguous. V lost 0 bases, J lost 7 bases, and 10 bases lay in between. Per germline, CDR1 MGHRA and CDR2 YSYEKL. This CDR3 comprises 14 residues. The DNA for the CDR3 is TGCGCCAGCAGCCAAGAACGCCCGGGGCAGCCCCAGCATTTT. Translated: CASSQERPGQPQHF.

The chain is built from TRBV6-5 and TRBJ1-4, with TRBD1 matching 9 bases. After removal of 5 bases from V and 7 bases from J, the junction contained 8 bases not matched to a gene. Germline CDR1 reads MNHEY; CDR2 reads SVGAGI. The CDR3 is made up of 15 amino acids. The CDR3 coding sequence is TGTGCCAGCAGTGCCCGGACAGGGGAGAGTGAAAAACTGTTTTTT. The encoded protein is CASSARTGESEKLFF.